The 6 T cell receptor beta chains given below trace back to one sample, sequenced in a study of blood T cells in healthy people across ages. Sample-barcoded 5' priming and a J-beta primer mix drove a second PCR of 7 to 11 cycles. TCRdb redid the calling of the 5' RACE reads with MiXCR, one entry per CDR3 protein. The top ten hold roughly 7.9% of the sample, which has about 1.5 million distinct CDR3 sequences, roughly 45% seen once. Material: blood. These receptors were taken from a woman between 18 and 29 years old in good health.

This clonotype showed up many times. The chain joins TRBV10-2 to TRBJ2-5, with D unclear. Between the trimmed V and J ends, which lost 3 bases and 1 base, there was a span of 9 bases. CDR3 length: 14 residues. Germline V gives CDR1 WSHSY, CDR2 SAAADI. The CDR3 DNA reads as TGCGCCAGCAGTGAAGGAGAAACCCAAGAGACCCAGTACTTC. Translating gives CASSEGETQETQYF.

In the case of this clonotype: A read error may explain this, as a much larger clone is one base away. The rearrangement joins TRBV29-1 to TRBJ2-1; TRBD1 aligns across 11 bases. Per the germline V gene, CDR1 is SQVTM and CDR2 is ANQGSEA. The CDR3 extends over 14 amino acids. This CDR3 reads CSGAGQGANNERFF. In nucleotides, the CDR3 is TGCAGCGGAGCTGGACAGGGGGCTAACAATGAGCGGTTCTTC.

This clonotype was counted between two and nine times. This sequence joins TRBV3-1 and TRBJ1-1; D unclear. Looked up from germline, CDR1 is LGHDT and CDR2 is YNNKEL (reference sequence). The CDR3 is made up of 14 amino acids. Trimming took 2 bases from V and 4 from J, leaving 11 bases between them. Here the CDR3 reads CASSQMTGSTEAFF. The CDR3 DNA reads TGTGCCAGCAGCCAAATGACGGGAAGCACTGAAGCTTTCTTT.

This clonotype has a single count. The conserved final phenylalanine or tryptophan is absent from the CDR3, which likely points to a read error. The DNA is omitted, as the CDR3 cannot be located on it reliably, and the CDR3 follows TCRdb's listing. The chain carries TRBV21-1 and TRBJ2-7; the table's D call, TRBD1, has no DNA check behind it. TRBV21-1 is annotated as a pseudogene. With termini counted, the CDR3 has 13 amino acids. This CDR3 is CALDRGFYTSSTS.

In this sample, this clonotype turned up a few times. V gene TRBV4-1 combines with J gene TRBJ2-1; 12 bases are a match to TRBD2. Germline-derived CDR1 and CDR2 are MGHRA and YSYEKL. CDR3 length: 16 amino acids. The J segment lost 3 bases and the V segment lost 8 bases, leaving 8 bases of the junction unmatched. CDR3 sequence reads: CASGRLAGEIYNEQFF. As DNA, the CDR3 is TGCGCCAGCGGACGACTAGCGGGGGAAATCTACAATGAGCAGTTCTTC.

The rearrangement uses TRBV20-1 and TRBJ1-4, with D tentatively TRBD1 (5 bases). Germline CDR1 DFQATT, CDR2 SNEGSKA (reference sequence). Trimming pared 4 bases from V and 7 bases from J, leaving 13 bases between. The CDR3 extends over 13 amino acids. The CDR3 DNA is TGCAGTGCTAACTATTTGGGGGGTGAAAAACTGTTTTTT. This codes for CSANYLGGEKLFF.